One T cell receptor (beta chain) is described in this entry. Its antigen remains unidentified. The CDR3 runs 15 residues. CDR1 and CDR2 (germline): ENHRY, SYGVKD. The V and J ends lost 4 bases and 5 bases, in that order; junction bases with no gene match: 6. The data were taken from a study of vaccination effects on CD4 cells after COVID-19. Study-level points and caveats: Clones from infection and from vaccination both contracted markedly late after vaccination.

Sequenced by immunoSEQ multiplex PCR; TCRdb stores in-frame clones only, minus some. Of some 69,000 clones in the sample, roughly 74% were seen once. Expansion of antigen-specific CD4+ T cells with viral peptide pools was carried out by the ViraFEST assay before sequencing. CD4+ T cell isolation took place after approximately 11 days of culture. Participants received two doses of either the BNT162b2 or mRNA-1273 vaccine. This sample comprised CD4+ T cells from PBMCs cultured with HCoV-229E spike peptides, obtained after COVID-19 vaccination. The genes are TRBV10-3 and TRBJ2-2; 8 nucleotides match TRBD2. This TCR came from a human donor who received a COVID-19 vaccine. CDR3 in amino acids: CAISGSASGTGELFF. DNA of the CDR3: TGTGCCATCAGTGGCTCGGCTAGCGGGACCGGGGAGCTGTTTTTT.